This TCR beta chain was captured in a study of immune cell composition in non-small cell lung cancer. Study-level points and caveats: Lung adenocarcinomas had lower top 10 clone scores and clonality than squamous tumours. Tumour-associated clones >0.5% occurred in roughly 30% of adenocarcinomas, about three quarters of squamous. Smoking pack-years did not significantly correlate with tumour TCR-beta clonality.

Profiled with immunoSEQ multiplex PCR; TCRdb holds only in-frame clones, not every one. The sample has 4,000 or so clones; around 80% are singletons. Notes on this clone: Antigen specificity is unknown.

The V and J ends lost 3 bases and 3 bases respectively, with 14 bases between them. CDR3 length: 15 amino acids. Germline CDR1 is MNHEY and CDR2 is SMNVEV (reference sequence). Sequenced input: lung tumor tissue. This clonotype was sampled from a human donor with non-small cell lung cancer. This chain links TRBV27 with TRBJ1-1; perhaps TRBD1 as D (5 bases). The CDR3 DNA is TGTGCCAGCAGTTTTATCCCAGGGAGGGACACTGAAGCTTTCTTT. Translation gives CASSFIPGRDTEAFF.